This T cell receptor beta chain was captured in a study of T cells in Graves' hyperthyroidism and ophthalmopathy. Absence of ophthalmopathy progression within 18 months defined stable Graves' hyperthyroidism. Uncontrolled infection, other autoimmune disease, pregnancy or lactation led to exclusion. PBMCs were collected from an approximately 9.4 ml volume of fresh peripheral blood. Template material for amplifying TCR beta CDR3 regions consisted of RNA transcripts. HTBI primers were used for first-round RT-PCR of the TCR CDR3. TCRdb re-called the multiplex PCR reads with MiXCR, one entry per CDR3 protein. The sample holds hundreds of thousands of distinct CDR3 sequences; roughly 17% are singletons and the top ten take approximately 20%. V dropped 2 bases and J dropped 2 bases, with 10 bases sitting between them. The CDR3 runs 14 residues. The germline V gene encodes CDR1 MGHRA and CDR2 YSYEKL.

The chain recombines TRBV4-1 with TRBJ2-7; D is perhaps TRBD2 (6 bases). Sample: blood. The receptor was derived from a woman younger than 35 with Graves' hyperthyroidism. The CDR3 DNA reads TGCGCCAGCAGCCAATTTGGAGGGCCCTACGAGCAGTACTTC. Amino acid sequence: CASSQFGGPYEQYF.